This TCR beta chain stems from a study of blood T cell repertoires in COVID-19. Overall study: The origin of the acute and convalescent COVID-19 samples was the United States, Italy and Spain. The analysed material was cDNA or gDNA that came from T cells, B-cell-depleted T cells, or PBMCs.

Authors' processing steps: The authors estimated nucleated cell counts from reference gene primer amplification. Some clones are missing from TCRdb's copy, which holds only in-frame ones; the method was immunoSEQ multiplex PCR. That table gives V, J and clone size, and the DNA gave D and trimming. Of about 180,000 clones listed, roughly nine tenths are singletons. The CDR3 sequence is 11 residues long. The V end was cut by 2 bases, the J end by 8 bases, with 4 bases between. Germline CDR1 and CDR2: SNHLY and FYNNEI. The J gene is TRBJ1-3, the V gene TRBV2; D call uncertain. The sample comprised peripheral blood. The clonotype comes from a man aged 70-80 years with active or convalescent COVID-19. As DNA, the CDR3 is TGTGCCAGCAGTGAACGTTACACCATATATTTT. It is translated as CASSERYTIYF.